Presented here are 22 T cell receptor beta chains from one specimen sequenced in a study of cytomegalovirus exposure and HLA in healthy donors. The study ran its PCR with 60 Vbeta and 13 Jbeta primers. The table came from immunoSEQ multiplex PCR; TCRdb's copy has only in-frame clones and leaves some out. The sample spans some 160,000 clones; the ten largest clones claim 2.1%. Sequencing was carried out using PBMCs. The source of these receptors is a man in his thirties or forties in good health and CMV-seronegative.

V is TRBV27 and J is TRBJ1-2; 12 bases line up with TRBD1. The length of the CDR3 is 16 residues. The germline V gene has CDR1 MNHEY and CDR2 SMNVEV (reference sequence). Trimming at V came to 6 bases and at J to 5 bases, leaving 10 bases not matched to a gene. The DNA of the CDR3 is TGTGCCAGCAGGCGGGATAGGGGACAGGGGGCTTATGGCTACACCTTC. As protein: CASRRDRGQGAYGYTF.

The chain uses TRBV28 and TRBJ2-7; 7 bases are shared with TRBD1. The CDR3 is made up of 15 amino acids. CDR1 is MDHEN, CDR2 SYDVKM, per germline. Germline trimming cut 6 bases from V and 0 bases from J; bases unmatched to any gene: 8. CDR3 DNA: TGTGCCAGCAGCCTAGATCAGGGGGTCTCCTACGAGCAGTACTTC. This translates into CASSLDQGVSYEQYF. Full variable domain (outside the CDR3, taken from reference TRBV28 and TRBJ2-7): DVKVTQSSRYLVKRTGEKVFLECVQDMDHENMFWYRQDPGLGLRLIYFSYDVKMKEKGDIPEGYSVSREKKERFSLILESASTNQTSMYLCASSLDQGVSYEQYFGPGTRLTVT.

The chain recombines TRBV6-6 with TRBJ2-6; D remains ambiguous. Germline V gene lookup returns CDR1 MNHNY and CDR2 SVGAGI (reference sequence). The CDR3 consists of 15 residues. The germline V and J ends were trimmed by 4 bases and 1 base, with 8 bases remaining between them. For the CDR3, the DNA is TGTGCCAGCAGTTCCCACAGTTCTGGGGCCAACGTCCTGACTTTC. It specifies CASSSHSSGANVLTF.

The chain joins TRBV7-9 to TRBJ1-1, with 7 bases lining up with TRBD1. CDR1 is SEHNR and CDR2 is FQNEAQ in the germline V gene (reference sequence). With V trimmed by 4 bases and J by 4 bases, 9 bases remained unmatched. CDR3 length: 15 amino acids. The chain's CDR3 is CASSSGDRVATEAFF. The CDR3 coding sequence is TGTGCCAGCAGCTCAGGGGACAGAGTCGCCACTGAAGCTTTCTTT.

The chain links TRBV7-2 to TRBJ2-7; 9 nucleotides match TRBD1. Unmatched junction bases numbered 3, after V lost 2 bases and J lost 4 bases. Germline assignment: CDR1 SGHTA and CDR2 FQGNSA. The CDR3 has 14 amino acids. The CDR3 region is CASSLIQGAYEQYF. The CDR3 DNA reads TGTGCCAGCAGCTTAATACAGGGGGCTTACGAGCAGTACTTC.

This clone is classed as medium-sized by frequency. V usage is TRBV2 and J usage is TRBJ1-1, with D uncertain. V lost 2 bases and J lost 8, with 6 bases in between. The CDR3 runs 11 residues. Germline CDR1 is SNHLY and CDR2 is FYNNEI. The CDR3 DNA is TGTGCCAGCAGTGAATCATTCGAAGCTTTCTTT. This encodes CASSESFEAFF.

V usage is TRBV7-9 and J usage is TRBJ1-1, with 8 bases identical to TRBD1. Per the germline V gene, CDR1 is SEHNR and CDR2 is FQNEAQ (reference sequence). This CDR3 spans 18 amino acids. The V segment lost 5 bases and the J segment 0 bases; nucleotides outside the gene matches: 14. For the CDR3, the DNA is TGTGCCAGCAGCCCGCCGGACAGGGAGGGCTTCATGAACACTGAAGCTTTCTTT. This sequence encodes CASSPPDREGFMNTEAFF.

The CDR3 DNA is TGTGCCAGCAGCTCCGTCTACACCGCGGGGTCGGGTGAGCAGTACTTC. Protein: CASSSVYTAGSGEQYF. The chain couples TRBV7-9 to TRBJ2-5; TRBD2 might be the D (6 bases). The CDR3 is 16 residues long. Looked up from germline, CDR1 is SEHNR and CDR2 is FQNEAQ (reference sequence). V lost 4 bases and J 11 bases, leaving 26 bases between the germline ends.

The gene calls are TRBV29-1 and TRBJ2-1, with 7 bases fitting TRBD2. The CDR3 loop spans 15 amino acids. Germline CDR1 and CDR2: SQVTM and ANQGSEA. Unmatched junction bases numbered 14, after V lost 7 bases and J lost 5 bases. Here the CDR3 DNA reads TGCAGCGGTAGCTCGGGAGGAGGGGCTAACAATGAGCAGTTCTTC. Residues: CSGSSGGGANNEQFF.

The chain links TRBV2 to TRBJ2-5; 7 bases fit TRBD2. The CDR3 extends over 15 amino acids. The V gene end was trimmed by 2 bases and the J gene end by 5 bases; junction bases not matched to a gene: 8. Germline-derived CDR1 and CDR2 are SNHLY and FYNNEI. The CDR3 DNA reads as TGTGCCAGCAGTGAATTTCCTAGCGGAACTGAGACCCAGTACTTC. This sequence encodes CASSEFPSGTETQYF.

CDR3 sequence: CASSWQGRGEAFF. CDR3 nucleotides: TGCGCCAGCAGCTGGCAGGGGAGGGGCGAAGCTTTCTTT. V and J are TRBV5-1 and TRBJ1-1, with D possibly being TRBD1 (6 bases). Germline CDR1 SGHRS, CDR2 YFSETQ. V was trimmed by 3 bases and J by 8 bases, leaving 14 bases between them. The CDR3 is 13 amino acids.

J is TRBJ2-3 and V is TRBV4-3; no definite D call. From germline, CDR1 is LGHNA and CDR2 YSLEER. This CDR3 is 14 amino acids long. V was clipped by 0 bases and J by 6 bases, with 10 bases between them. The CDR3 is CASSQDRVRDTQYF. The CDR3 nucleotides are TGCGCCAGCAGCCAAGACCGGGTGAGGGATACGCAGTATTTT.

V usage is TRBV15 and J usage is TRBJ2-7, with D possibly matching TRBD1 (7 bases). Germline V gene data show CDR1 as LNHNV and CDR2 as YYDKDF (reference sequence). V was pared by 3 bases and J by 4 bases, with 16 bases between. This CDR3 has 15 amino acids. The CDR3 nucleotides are TGTGCCACCAGCAGGGAGGGGGCAAGGATTTACGAGCAGTACTTC. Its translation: CATSREGARIYEQYF. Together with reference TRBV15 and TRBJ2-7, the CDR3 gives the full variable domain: DAMVIQNPRYQVTQFGKPVTLSCSQTLNHNVMYWYQQKSSQAPKLLFHYYDKDFNNEADTPDNFQSRRPNTSFCFLDIRSPGLGDTAMYLCATSREGARIYEQYFGPGTRLTVT.

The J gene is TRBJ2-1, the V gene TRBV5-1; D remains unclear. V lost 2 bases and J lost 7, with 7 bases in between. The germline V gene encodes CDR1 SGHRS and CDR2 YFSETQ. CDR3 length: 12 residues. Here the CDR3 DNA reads TGCGCCAGCAGCTTTTCAGAAAATGAGCAGTTCTTC. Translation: CASSFSENEQFF.

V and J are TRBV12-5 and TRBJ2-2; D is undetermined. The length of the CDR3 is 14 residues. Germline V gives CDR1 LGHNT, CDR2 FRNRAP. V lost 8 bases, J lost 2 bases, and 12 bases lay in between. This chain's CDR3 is CASSPIVNTGELFF. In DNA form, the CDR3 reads TGTGCTAGTAGCCCGATCGTAAACACCGGGGAGCTGTTTTTT.

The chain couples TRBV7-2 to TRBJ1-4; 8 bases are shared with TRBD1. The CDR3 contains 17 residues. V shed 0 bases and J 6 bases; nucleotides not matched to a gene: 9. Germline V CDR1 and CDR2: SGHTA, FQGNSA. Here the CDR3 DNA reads TGTGCCAGCAGCTTAGCGAAGGGGAGGACAGGGCATGAAAAACTGTTTTTT. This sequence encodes CASSLAKGRTGHEKLFF.

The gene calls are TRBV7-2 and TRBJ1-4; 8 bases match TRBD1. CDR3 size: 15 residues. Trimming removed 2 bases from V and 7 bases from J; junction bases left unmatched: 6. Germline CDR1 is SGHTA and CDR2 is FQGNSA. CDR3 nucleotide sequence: TGTGCCAGCAGCTTAAAAGGACAGGGCGCTGAAAAACTGTTTTTT. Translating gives CASSLKGQGAEKLFF.

DNA of the CDR3: TGTGCCTGGAACCGAGGGGGGAACACTGAAGCTTTCTTT. This translates into CAWNRGGNTEAFF. The rearrangement uses TRBV30 and TRBJ1-1; D is possibly TRBD1 (6 bases). The CDR3 sequence is 13 residues long. Germline CDR1 GTSNPN, CDR2 SVGIG (reference sequence). V shed 4 bases and J shed 1 base, with 10 bases lying between them.

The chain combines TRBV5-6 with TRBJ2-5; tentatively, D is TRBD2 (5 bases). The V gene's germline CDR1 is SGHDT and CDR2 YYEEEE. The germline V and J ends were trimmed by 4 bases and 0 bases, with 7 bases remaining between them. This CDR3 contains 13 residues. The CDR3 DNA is TGTGCCAGCAGCGTCGGGAACCAAGAGACCCAGTACTTC. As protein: CASSVGNQETQYF.

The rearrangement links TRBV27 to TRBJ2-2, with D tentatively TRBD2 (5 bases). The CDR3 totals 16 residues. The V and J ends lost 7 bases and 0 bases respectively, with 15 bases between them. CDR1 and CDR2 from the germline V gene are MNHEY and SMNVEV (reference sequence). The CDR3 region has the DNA TGTGCCAGCAAGTGGGCGGGCACCGCGAACACCGGGGAGCTGTTTTTT. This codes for CASKWAGTANTGELFF.

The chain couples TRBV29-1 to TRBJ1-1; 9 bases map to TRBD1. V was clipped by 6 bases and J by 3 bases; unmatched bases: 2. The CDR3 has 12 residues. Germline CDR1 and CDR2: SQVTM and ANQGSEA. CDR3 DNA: TGCAGCGTCGGGACAGGGTACACTGAAGCTTTCTTT. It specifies CSVGTGYTEAFF.

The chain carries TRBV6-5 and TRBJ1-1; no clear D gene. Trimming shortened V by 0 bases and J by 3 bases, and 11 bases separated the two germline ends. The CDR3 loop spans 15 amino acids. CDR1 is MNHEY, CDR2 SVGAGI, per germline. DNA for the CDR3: TGTGCCAGCAGTTACTCGAAACCGCCGGACACTGAAGCTTTCTTT. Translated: CASSYSKPPDTEAFF.